The sequence of this T cell receptor (beta chain) was determined in a study of CD8+CD57+ T cells in acquired aplastic anemia. Study in general: DNA recovered from sorted CD4+ and CD8+ cells had a mean of about 3 ug. Findings and limits, study-wide: The same twenty-nine CD8+ CDR3 sequences occurred in patients and in controls. Controls did not differ significantly from patients in CD8+ Simpson's diversity.

Genomic DNA acted as the template from which TCR beta VDJ combination and CDR3 sequence profiling were carried out. TCRdb recomputed calls from the reads with MiXCR, one row per CDR3 protein. The repertoire holds roughly 300,000 distinct CDR3 sequences, 50% to 70% seen once, with less than 10% in the top ten. The CDR3 has 15 amino acids. V was pared by 4 bases and J by 4 bases, with 7 bases of the junction left unmatched. From germline, CDR1 is SGDLS and CDR2 YYNGEE. With regard to this clonotype: The antigen is unknown.

This clonotype was sampled from a human donor with severe aplastic anemia or a healthy control (not recorded which). The gene calls are TRBV9 and TRBJ2-3; 9 bases fit TRBD1. The source material was sorted CD4+, CD8+, or CD8+CD57+ T cells (not recorded which) from PBMCs. CDR3 loop: CASSPWDRDADTQYF. The CDR3 coding sequence is TGTGCCAGCAGCCCATGGGACAGGGATGCAGATACGCAGTATTTT. Filled out from reference TRBV9 and TRBJ2-3, the complete variable domain reads DSGVTQTPKHLITATGQRVTLRCSPRSGDLSVYWYQQSLDQGLQFLIQYYNGEERAKGNILERFSAQQFPDLHSELNLSSLELGDSALYFCASSPWDRDADTQYFGPGTRLTVL.